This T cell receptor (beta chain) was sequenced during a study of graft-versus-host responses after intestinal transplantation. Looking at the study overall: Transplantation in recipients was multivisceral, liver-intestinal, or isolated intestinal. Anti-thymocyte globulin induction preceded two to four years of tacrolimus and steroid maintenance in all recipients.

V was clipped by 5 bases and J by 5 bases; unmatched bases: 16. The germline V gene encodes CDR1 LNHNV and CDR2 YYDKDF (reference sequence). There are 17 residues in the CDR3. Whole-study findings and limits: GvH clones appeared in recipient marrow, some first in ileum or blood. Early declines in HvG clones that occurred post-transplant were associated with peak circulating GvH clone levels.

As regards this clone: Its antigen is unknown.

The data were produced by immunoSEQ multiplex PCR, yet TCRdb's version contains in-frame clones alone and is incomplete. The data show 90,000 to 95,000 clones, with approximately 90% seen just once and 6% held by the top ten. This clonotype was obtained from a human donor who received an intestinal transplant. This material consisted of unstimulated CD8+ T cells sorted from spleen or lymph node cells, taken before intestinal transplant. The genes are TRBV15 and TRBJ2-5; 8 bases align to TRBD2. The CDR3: CATSWLYRGGGRETQYF. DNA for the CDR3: TGTGCCACCAGCTGGTTATACCGGGGGGGCGGCAGGGAGACCCAGTACTTC.